This T cell receptor (beta chain) came from a study of human T cells and chemical hapten exposure. Across the study: Across samples, TCR yields varied, mostly owing to small differences in pooled library volumes. Study-wide points: In the PT1 data, expanded TCR counts showed a positive correlation with patch test score. Since the donors had alopecia, their immune response may not be the same as that of healthy people.

The time point was: patch test 1, 2 weeks after DPC sensitization. Specified treatment: therapeutic diphenylcyclopropenone sensitization with weekly scalp DPC. Regarding this clonotype: Its antigen is as yet unknown.

CDR1 and CDR2 from the germline V gene are MNHEY and SMNVEV (reference sequence). CDR3 size: 16 residues. The V segment lost 3 bases and the J segment 4 bases; nucleotides outside the gene matches: 7. For the library, individual cDNA molecules each received unique molecular identifiers. Each CDR3 protein gets one entry after TCRdb re-called the RACE reads with MiXCR. The sample shows about 82,000 distinct CDR3 sequences, roughly a tenth of them seen only once. The chain combines TRBV27 with TRBJ2-4; 9 bases are shared with TRBD1. This material consisted of whole blood, taken in connection with sensitization to the hapten diphenylcyclopropenone (DPC). This clonotype originated in a woman in her forties or fifties with alopecia areata. Some clones in this sample may be carry-over from other donors' samples. This chain's CDR3 is CASSLGTGKTKNIQYF. The CDR3 DNA follows: TGTGCCAGCAGTTTGGGGACAGGGAAGACAAAAAACATTCAGTACTTC.